One T cell receptor (beta chain) is described in this entry. These data come from a study of T cell changes during pregnancy in multiple sclerosis. V was trimmed by 0 bases and J by 2 bases, leaving 8 bases between them. Germline CDR1 SNHLY, CDR2 FYNNEI. The CDR3 sequence is 14 residues long. The repertoire was sequenced with immunoSEQ multiplex PCR; TCRdb's copy has only in-frame clones and lacks some. The table shows 55,000 to 70,000 clones, with roughly nine tenths occurring only once. This sequence joins TRBV2 and TRBJ2-7; D is perhaps TRBD1 (6 bases). Here the sequenced sample was peripheral blood, taken in the first trimester of pregnancy. The TCR sequence derives from a female donor with multiple sclerosis, enrolled in a pregnancy study. In nucleotides, the CDR3 is TGTGCCAGCAGTGAAGCGACAGGAACCTACGAGCAGTACTTC. Protein: CASSEATGTYEQYF.